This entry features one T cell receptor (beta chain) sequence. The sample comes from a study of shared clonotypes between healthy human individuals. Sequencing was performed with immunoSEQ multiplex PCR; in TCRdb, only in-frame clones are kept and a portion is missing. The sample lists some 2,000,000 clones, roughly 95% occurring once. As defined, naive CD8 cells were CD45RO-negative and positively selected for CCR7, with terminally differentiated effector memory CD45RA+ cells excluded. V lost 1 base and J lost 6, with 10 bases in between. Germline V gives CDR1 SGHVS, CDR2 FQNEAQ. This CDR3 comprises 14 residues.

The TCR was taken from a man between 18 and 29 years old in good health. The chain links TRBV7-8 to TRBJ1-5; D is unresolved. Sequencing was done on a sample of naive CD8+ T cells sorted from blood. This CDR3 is CASSLVANPQPQHF. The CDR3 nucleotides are TGTGCCAGCAGCTTAGTGGCCAATCCTCAGCCCCAGCATTTT.